This TCR beta chain was identified during a study of OX40 agonist ivuxolimab in advanced cancers. Broader study findings: Mean expanded clone counts were higher in CD8+ than CD4+ T cells. At doses 0.1 to 3.0 mg/kg, CD4+ and CD8+ clones expanded. Researchers did not establish what antigens the expanded peripheral T cells target.

Clones were sequenced by immunoSEQ multiplex PCR, and TCRdb holds only the in-frame ones, with some missing. Counted here are tens of thousands of clones, around 88% occurring once; the ten biggest clones make up approximately 13%. Remarks on this clone: Its cognate antigen is unknown.

This clonotype originated in an adult with an advanced solid tumor such as melanoma, head and neck, liver or kidney cancer. Sequenced here: CD4+ or CD8+ T cells sorted from blood, sampled in a trial of the OX40 agonist ivuxolimab.

This chain's CDR3 is CASSHPRGYEQYF. The CDR3 DNA follows: TGTGCCAGCAGTCACCCCCGGGGGTACGAGCAGTACTTC. The J gene is TRBJ2-7, the V gene TRBV27, with TRBD2 as a possible D gene (6 bases). V was pared by 5 bases and J by 4 bases, with 12 bases between. The CDR3 sequence is 13 residues long. CDR1 MNHEY and CDR2 SMNVEV come from the germline V gene (reference sequence).